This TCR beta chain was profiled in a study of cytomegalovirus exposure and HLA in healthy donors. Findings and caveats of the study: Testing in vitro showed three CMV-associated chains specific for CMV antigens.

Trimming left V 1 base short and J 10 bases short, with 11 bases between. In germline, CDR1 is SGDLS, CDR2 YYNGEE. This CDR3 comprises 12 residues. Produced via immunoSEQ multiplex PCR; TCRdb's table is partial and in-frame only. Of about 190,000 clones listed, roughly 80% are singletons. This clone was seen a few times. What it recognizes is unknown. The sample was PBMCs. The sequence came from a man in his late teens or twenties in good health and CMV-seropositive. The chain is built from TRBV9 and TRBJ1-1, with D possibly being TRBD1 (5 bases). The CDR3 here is CASSVTGGRAFF. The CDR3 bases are TGTGCCAGCAGCGTAACAGGCGGGAGAGCTTTCTTT.